Described below is a single T cell receptor (beta chain) sequence and its context. TCRdb's copy holds only in-frame clones and misses some; the assay was immunoSEQ multiplex PCR. Here the sample spans about 140,000 clones, 87% being singletons. Germline V CDR1 and CDR2: SGHAT, FQNNGV. Trimming cost V 8 bases and J 2 bases; bases outside gene matches: 14. The CDR3 extends over 17 amino acids. The sample belongs to a study of blood T cell repertoires in COVID-19. Study at large: PBMCs, B-cell-depleted T cells, or T cells were the source of the cDNA or gDNA that made up the material.

Resolution of symptoms, clearance, or two negative PCRs was present in recovered Cohort 3 donors. This TCR derives from a man in his sixties who had recovered from COVID-19. The chain is built from TRBV11-2 and TRBJ2-7; 11 bases match TRBD2. Source material: PBMCs or T cells enriched from blood (not recorded which). CDR3 coding DNA: TGTGCCAGCGGGGACAGGCAGCTAGCGGGAGGAACCTACGAGCAGTACTTC. Residues: CASGDRQLAGGTYEQYF.